The rows below give T cell receptor beta chains drawn from one sample of a study of blood T cells in healthy people across ages. MiXCR was run by TCRdb on the 5' RACE reads, yielding one entry per CDR3 protein. Of about 780,000 distinct CDR3 sequences in the sample, about half were seen once. The specimen sequenced was blood. All receptors derive from a man older than 75 in good health. The CDR3 runs from the conserved cysteine through the conserved F or W. The order of the fields is clone size, J gene, D gene, V gene, CDR3 protein, CDR3 DNA. D genes are given only for firm matches. For some rows the clone size is stated as once, few or many, or as a class when expanded; others skip it.

abundance: NA
j_gene: TRBJ2-1
d_gene: TRBD1
v_gene: TRBV5-1
CDR3aa: CASSLSPPVRGRPYNEQFF
CDR3nt: TGCGCCAGCAGCTTGTCCCCACCCGTCAGGGGGAGACCTTACAATGAGCAGTTCTTC

abundance: NA
j_gene: TRBJ2-5
d_gene: NA
v_gene: TRBV7-3
CDR3aa: CASSWRLDGEQYF
CDR3nt: TGTGCCAGCAGCTGGCGACTTGACGGTGAGCAGTACTTC

abundance: once
j_gene: TRBJ2-1
d_gene: TRBD1
v_gene: TRBV4-2
CDR3aa: CASSQDNRGQETQFF
CDR3nt: TGTGCCAGCAGCCAAGACAACAGGGGGCAGGAGACCCAGTTCTTC

abundance: NA
j_gene: TRBJ2-3
d_gene: TRBD1
v_gene: TRBV7-3
CDR3aa: CASSYGQGNTQYF
CDR3nt: TGTGCCAGCAGCTACGGACAGGGAAATACGCAGTATTTT

abundance: NA
j_gene: TRBJ1-1
d_gene: NA
v_gene: TRBV7-9
CDR3aa: CASSPPGWEAFF
CDR3nt: TGTGCCAGCAGCCCACCAGGGTGGGAAGCTTTCTTC

abundance: NA
j_gene: TRBJ2-3
d_gene: TRBD1
v_gene: TRBV29-1
CDR3aa: CSVSNPGTGSTDTQYF
CDR3nt: TGCAGCGTTTCAAACCCCGGGACAGGGAGCACAGATACGCAGTATTTT

abundance: NA
j_gene: TRBJ2-3
d_gene: NA
v_gene: TRBV5-1
CDR3aa: CASSRVQADTQYF
CDR3nt: TGCGCCAGCAGTCGCGTCCAGGCAGATACGCAGTATTTT

abundance: NA
j_gene: TRBJ1-3
d_gene: NA
v_gene: TRBV18
CDR3aa: CASSPPGVTVKTGNTIYF
CDR3nt: TGTGCCAGCTCACCACCGGGGGTGACAGTGAAGACTGGAAACACCATATATTTT

abundance: few
j_gene: TRBJ1-1
d_gene: NA
v_gene: TRBV27
CDR3aa: CASSSYKGAVNTEAFF
CDR3nt: TGTGCCAGCAGTTCCTACAAGGGCGCGGTGAACACTGAAGCTTTCTTT

abundance: NA
j_gene: TRBJ2-5
d_gene: NA
v_gene: TRBV27
CDR3aa: CASSKQGYQETQYF
CDR3nt: TGTGCCAGCAGTAAACAGGGATATCAAGAGACCCAGTACTTC

abundance: NA
j_gene: TRBJ2-5
d_gene: TRBD1
v_gene: TRBV6-2/TRBV6-3
CDR3aa: CASSSWSGGATETQYF
CDR3nt: TGTGCCAGCAGTTCTTGGTCAGGGGGCGCGACAGAGACCCAGTACTTC

abundance: NA
j_gene: TRBJ2-5
d_gene: NA
v_gene: TRBV6-2/TRBV6-3
CDR3aa: CASNPTSSPWETQYF
CDR3nt: TGTGCCAGCAACCCAACTAGCAGCCCTTGGGAGACCCAGTACTTC

abundance: once
j_gene: TRBJ2-1
d_gene: NA
v_gene: TRBV2
CDR3aa: CASSPQVASNEQFF
CDR3nt: TGTGCCAGCAGCCCACAGGTTGCCAGCAATGAGCAGTTCTTC

abundance: NA
j_gene: TRBJ2-1
d_gene: TRBD1
v_gene: TRBV25-1
CDR3aa: CASSEKGRGRNEQFF
CDR3nt: TGTGCCAGCAGTGAAAAGGGCAGGGGGCGTAATGAGCAGTTCTTC

abundance: NA
j_gene: TRBJ2-3
d_gene: NA
v_gene: TRBV9
CDR3aa: CASSVAPLDTQYF
CDR3nt: TGTGCCAGCAGCGTAGCCCCCCTAGATACGCAGTATTTT

abundance: few
j_gene: TRBJ2-3
d_gene: NA
v_gene: TRBV5-1
CDR3aa: CASSLTTGADTQYF
CDR3nt: TGCGCCAGCAGCTTGACAACAGGCGCAGATACGCAGTATTTT

abundance: few
j_gene: TRBJ2-1
d_gene: TRBD1
v_gene: TRBV29-1
CDR3aa: CSGSGTGGYNEQFF
CDR3nt: TGCAGCGGCTCCGGGACAGGGGGGTACAATGAGCAGTTCTTC

abundance: few
j_gene: TRBJ2-7
d_gene: NA
v_gene: TRBV7-2
CDR3aa: CASSLADRHSYEQYF
CDR3nt: TGTGCCAGCAGCTTAGCGGACAGACACTCCTACGAGCAGTACTTC

abundance: few
j_gene: TRBJ2-7
d_gene: TRBD1
v_gene: TRBV28
CDR3aa: CASRRLGQGAYEQYF
CDR3nt: TGTGCCAGCAGGCGCCTGGGACAGGGAGCCTACGAGCAGTACTTC

abundance: NA
j_gene: TRBJ2-2
d_gene: NA
v_gene: TRBV9
CDR3aa: CASKQNTGELFF
CDR3nt: TGTGCCAGTAAACAGAACACCGGGGAGCTGTTTTTT

abundance: NA
j_gene: TRBJ2-1
d_gene: NA
v_gene: TRBV11-1
CDR3aa: CACRAYDEQFF
CDR3nt: TGTGCCTGCCGGGCCTACGATGAGCAGTTCTTC

abundance: NA
j_gene: TRBJ2-7
d_gene: TRBD1
v_gene: TRBV12-3/TRBV12-4
CDR3aa: CASSLAGTGKTYEQYF
CDR3nt: TGTGCCAGCAGTTTAGCCGGGACAGGGAAGACCTACGAGCAGTACTTC

abundance: many
j_gene: TRBJ2-5
d_gene: NA
v_gene: TRBV9
CDR3aa: CASSAGEETQYF
CDR3nt: TGCGCCAGCAGTGCAGGGGAAGAGACCCAGTACTTC

abundance: NA
j_gene: TRBJ2-1
d_gene: NA
v_gene: TRBV6-2/TRBV6-3
CDR3aa: CASSYSLPGRPYNEQFF
CDR3nt: TGTGCCAGCAGTTACTCGCTTCCAGGACGACCCTACAATGAGCAGTTCTTC

abundance: few
j_gene: TRBJ2-5
d_gene: TRBD1
v_gene: TRBV12-3/TRBV12-4
CDR3aa: CASRRGQGYKETQYF
CDR3nt: TGTGCCAGCAGACGGGGACAGGGTTATAAAGAGACCCAGTACTTC

abundance: NA
j_gene: TRBJ2-1
d_gene: NA
v_gene: TRBV7-9
CDR3aa: CALGHEQFF
CDR3nt: TGTGCCCTGGGCCATGAGCAGTTCTTC

abundance: NA
j_gene: TRBJ2-3
d_gene: TRBD1
v_gene: TRBV7-9
CDR3aa: CASSRYFRQGKGTDTQYF
CDR3nt: TGTGCCAGCAGCCGATATTTTCGACAGGGAAAAGGCACAGATACGCAGTATTTT

abundance: few
j_gene: TRBJ2-7
d_gene: NA
v_gene: TRBV20-1
CDR3aa: CSARGSAREQYF
CDR3nt: TGCAGTGCTAGGGGATCCGCCCGCGAGCAGTACTTC

abundance: many
j_gene: TRBJ2-1
d_gene: NA
v_gene: TRBV28
CDR3aa: CASSFITGLSYNEQFF
CDR3nt: TGTGCCAGCAGTTTCATAACGGGGCTCTCCTACAATGAGCAGTTCTTC

abundance: NA
j_gene: TRBJ2-1
d_gene: NA
v_gene: TRBV28
CDR3aa: CAGSPFRSGPNEQFF
CDR3nt: TGTGCCGGCAGTCCCTTCCGTAGCGGCCCTAATGAGCAGTTCTTC

abundance: NA
j_gene: TRBJ2-7
d_gene: NA
v_gene: TRBV20-1
CDR3aa: CSARGDQETRYF
CDR3nt: TGCAGTGCTAGAGGGGATCAAGAGACCCGGTACTTC

abundance: NA
j_gene: TRBJ1-5
d_gene: NA
v_gene: TRBV6-5
CDR3aa: CASNDGINQPQHF
CDR3nt: TGTGCCAGCAACGACGGAATCAATCAGCCCCAGCATTTT

abundance: once
j_gene: TRBJ1-4
d_gene: TRBD1
v_gene: TRBV7-2
CDR3aa: CASSPRQGAGEKLFF
CDR3nt: TGTGCCAGCAGCCCGCGACAGGGGGCGGGTGAAAAACTGTTTTTT

abundance: NA
j_gene: TRBJ2-5
d_gene: NA
v_gene: TRBV3-1
CDR3aa: CASSFTGETQYF
CDR3nt: TGTGCCAGCAGCTTTACAGGAGAGACCCAGTACTTC

abundance: NA
j_gene: TRBJ2-7
d_gene: NA
v_gene: TRBV30
CDR3aa: CAYTNTLGLEQYF
CDR3nt: TGTGCCTATACAAACACACTGGGTCTCGAGCAGTACTTC

abundance: few
j_gene: TRBJ2-5
d_gene: TRBD1
v_gene: TRBV15
CDR3aa: CATSRDSGGFGTQYF
CDR3nt: TGTGCCACCAGCAGAGATTCAGGGGGCTTCGGGACCCAGTACTTC

abundance: few
j_gene: TRBJ2-7
d_gene: NA
v_gene: TRBV25-1
CDR3aa: CASSEPPRDEQYF
CDR3nt: TGTGCCAGCAGTGAACCCCCTAGAGACGAGCAGTACTTC

abundance: few
j_gene: TRBJ2-5
d_gene: NA
v_gene: TRBV7-7
CDR3aa: CASSLNGDPSTAQYF
CDR3nt: TGTGCCAGCAGCTTAAACGGGGACCCCTCCACGGCCCAGTACTTC

abundance: many
j_gene: TRBJ2-1
d_gene: TRBD2
v_gene: TRBV29-1
CDR3aa: CSVAVTGGSYNEQFF
CDR3nt: TGCAGCGTGGCGGTGACGGGAGGGTCCTACAATGAGCAGTTCTTC

abundance: NA
j_gene: TRBJ2-7
d_gene: NA
v_gene: TRBV29-1
CDR3aa: CSVEDPSGEQYF
CDR3nt: TGCAGCGTTGAAGATCCCTCTGGCGAGCAGTACTTC

abundance: NA
j_gene: TRBJ2-3
d_gene: NA
v_gene: TRBV5-1
CDR3aa: CASSVDPHRDTQYF
CDR3nt: TGCGCCAGCAGCGTGGACCCGCATCGGGATACGCAGTATTTT

abundance: NA
j_gene: TRBJ2-3
d_gene: NA
v_gene: TRBV20-1
CDR3aa: CSARDGVGGPDTQYF
CDR3nt: TGCAGTGCTAGAGATGGGGTGGGAGGACCAGATACGCAGTATTTT

abundance: many
j_gene: TRBJ2-1
d_gene: TRBD1
v_gene: TRBV7-2
CDR3aa: CASSQRQGMGFSEQFF
CDR3nt: TGTGCCAGCAGCCAACGACAGGGGATGGGTTTCAGTGAGCAGTTCTTC

abundance: NA
j_gene: TRBJ2-7
d_gene: NA
v_gene: TRBV7-2
CDR3aa: CASSPDSATYEQYF
CDR3nt: TGTGCCAGCAGCCCGGACAGCGCAACCTACGAGCAGTACTTC

abundance: NA
j_gene: TRBJ1-2
d_gene: NA
v_gene: TRBV24-1
CDR3aa: CATSDSRTASLYGYTF
CDR3nt: TGTGCCACCAGTGATTCTCGGACAGCAAGTCTCTATGGCTACACCTTC